This TCR beta chain was retrieved from a study of OX40 agonist ivuxolimab in advanced cancers. Sequencing was performed with immunoSEQ multiplex PCR; in TCRdb, only in-frame clones are kept and a portion is missing. The sample shows some 95,000 clones, roughly 87% of them seen only once. Trimming at V came to 2 bases and at J to 7 bases, leaving 15 bases not matched to a gene. CDR1 is SGHNT, CDR2 YYREEE, per germline (reference sequence). The CDR3 spans 17 residues. J is TRBJ1-2 and V is TRBV5-4, with 9 bases matching TRBD1. This material consisted of CD4+ or CD8+ T cells sorted from blood, taken in a trial of the OX40 agonist ivuxolimab. This clonotype was sampled from an adult with an advanced solid tumor such as melanoma, head and neck, liver or kidney cancer. CDR3 in DNA: TGTGCCAGCAGCTTTAACGAGGACAGGGGTCGGAATAGTGGCTACACCTTC. Translation: CASSFNEDRGRNSGYTF.